Included here is one T cell receptor (beta chain) sequence, with context. It lacks a known antigen. No clone much larger than this one lies a single base away; base qualities are absent. CD8 naive samples were obtained by positive selection for CCR7 among CD45RO-negative cells, yielding a CD45RA+CCR7+ population from which TemRA cells were excluded. Healthy HIV-negative adults with no recently reported acute infections or vaccinations were included as donors. Only Caucasian adults living in Nashville, Tennessee, USA were represented among the donors. Blood was collected by leukapheresis, and PBMCs were isolated by Ficoll-Histopaque density gradient centrifugation and then cryopreserved in liquid nitrogen vapor phase. Purity and quantity of every magnetically sorted T cell population were checked by analytical flow cytometry. Each sorted fraction had its genomic DNA isolated and then quantified by UV absorbance on a Nanodrop 2000c.

This record belongs to a study of shared clonotypes between healthy human individuals (dated by TCRdb to about 2020). Regarding the complete study: A couple of women and a few men aged 18 to 49 years were included in the cohort. For each donor, CD4 naive and CD4 memory were each run on three plates, CD8 naive on two plates, and CD8 memory on one plate. The study deeply sequenced blood TCR repertoires of several healthy adults to estimate repertoire size and the extent of clonotype sharing between individuals. To increase sequencing depth and limit assay-specific biases, TCR repertoire library preparation and sequencing were carried out by different laboratories using diverse techniques. Each donor's leukapheresis produced roughly between roughly 0.85 and 10 billion PBMCs.

CDR1 SEHNR and CDR2 FQNEAQ are derived from the germline V gene (reference sequence). The CDR3 runs 19 residues from the cysteine to the phenylalanine. Kept here is only the CDR3 DNA, which spans 57 bases and is read in frame from base 1. Trimming leaves V shorter by 2 bases and J shorter by 4 bases, with the junction holding 14 bases beyond the gene matches. Using the deep immunoSEQ assay, TCR CDR3 regions were amplified from genomic DNA by multiplex PCR. Extracted genomic DNA from each cell subset was spread evenly across all wells of several immunoSEQ 96-well plates, with each plate serving as a replicate. For sorted subsets, each replicate PCR was loaded with around 220 ng genomic DNA, equivalent to some 31,000 T cell genomes. The purified libraries were quantified using a Qubit 3.0 fluorometer, sized with a Bioanalyzer 2100, and then quantified again using the KAPA Library Quantification kit. Each immunoSEQ 96-well plate was sequenced on its own single-read 150-cycle Illumina NextSeq 550 flow cell. On the authors' methods: The immunoSEQ output contained only junctional sequences without quality scores, so filtering could not match that applied to full-length reads. To assign V/J genes and CDR3, sequences were annotated against IMGT germline references using PyIR, a Python wrapper for IgBLAST v1.9. Reads with weak V/J assignments (E-value above 1e-6), missing CDR3, stop codons, out-of-frame junctions, or ambiguous translated residues were removed. V3J clonotypes were defined by identical inferred V gene, J gene, and CDR3 amino acid sequence. Percentage overlap between repertoires was calculated by dividing the number of shared unique clonotypes by the size of the smaller repertoire. Richness of each repertoire was evaluated using RTK rarefaction, the Chao1 estimator, and Recon v2.1 estimates of unobserved clonotypes. For all TCRbeta clonotypes obtained by the gDNA method from a few donors, generation probabilities were computed with OLGA. Imported from immuneACCESS, the table was reduced by TCRdb to in-frame sequences with V and J called. These copies leave out some clones; in studies compared against another copy, an unresolved V gene accounts for under half, and the cause of the remainder is not known. For V, J and clone size, that table is used; D and trimming come from the DNA. This sample gives over 2 million clones in total; about 95% of them show up just once. The top ten clonotypes cover 0.85% to 1.3% of the sample.

General study outcomes and caveats: Even with the large sequencing depth, rarefaction of the sorted-subset datasets indicated that sequencing was incomplete. Based on pairwise subsampling, the degree of clonotype sharing among donors was expected to be affected by sequencing depth. Across a handful of donors, roughly 5.1% of naive CD4, approximately 4% of naive CD8, about 2.3% of memory CD4, and 0.4% to 0.45% of memory CD8 clonotypes were shared. The small number of donors limited the genetic and exposure-history diversity represented. Naive subsets generally had larger estimated clonotype richness than memory subsets. Sampling was limited to blood, and TCR repertoires in tissue likely differ from TCR repertoires in blood. Higher generation probabilities were observed for clonotypes shared by all four sorted-subset donors than for non-shared clonotypes.

Input material: naive CD8+ T cells sorted from blood. The label giving this sample's cell subset or site can be read as: CD45RA+CCR7+. Recombination linked TRBV7-9 to TRBJ2-2, and TRBD2 matches 9 of the central bases. This clonotype was obtained from a man between 18 and 29 years old in good health. DNA sequence: TGTGCCAGCAGCTTACCGCGACAGAGTGGACTAGCGACCACCGGGGAGCTGTTTTTT. Its protein is CASSLPRQSGLATTGELFF.